Shown below are 23 T cell receptor beta chains from a single sample sequenced in a study of blood T cell repertoires in COVID-19. Sequencing was performed with immunoSEQ multiplex PCR; in TCRdb, only in-frame clones are kept and a portion is missing. This table holds roughly 670,000 clones, 70% to 90% found once. Sequences were obtained from peripheral blood. The receptors derive from a woman under 30 with acute or convalescent COVID-19.

The chain is built from TRBV30 and TRBJ1-2, with TRBD1 as a possible D gene (6 bases). The germline V gene has CDR1 GTSNPN and CDR2 SVGIG (reference sequence). The CDR3 totals 15 residues. V lost 8 bases, J lost 9 bases, and 28 bases lay in between. The CDR3 spells CALLPPDRVGSSYTF. Here the CDR3 DNA reads TGTGCCCTGCTTCCTCCGGACAGAGTGGGATCTAGCTACACCTTC.

The chain couples TRBV6-5 to TRBJ2-1; tentative D call: TRBD2 (6 bases). The CDR3 is 16 residues long. Germline V gene lookup returns CDR1 MNHEY and CDR2 SVGAGI. Between the trimmed V and J ends, which lost 0 bases and 1 base, there was a span of 10 bases. This chain's CDR3 is CASSYSRSGSYNEQFF. The CDR3 DNA reads as TGTGCCAGCAGTTACTCGAGGAGCGGGTCCTACAATGAGCAGTTCTTC.

The chain links TRBV15 to TRBJ1-2; D call uncertain. The CDR3 is 12 residues long. Germline V CDR1 and CDR2: LNHNV, YYDKDF (reference sequence). Trimming stripped 2 bases from V and 2 bases from J, with 3 bases between. The CDR3 loop reads CATSRPNYGYTF. In DNA, the CDR3 is TGTGCCACCAGCAGACCGAACTATGGCTACACCTTC. The whole variable domain, filled in from reference TRBV15 and TRBJ1-2, reads DAMVIQNPRYQVTQFGKPVTLSCSQTLNHNVMYWYQQKSSQAPKLLFHYYDKDFNNEADTPDNFQSRRPNTSFCFLDIRSPGLGDTAMYLCATSRPNYGYTFGSGTRLTVV.

The CDR3 DNA follows: TGTGCCAGCAGCTACGGACAGTCCACAGATACGCAGTATTTT. Protein: CASSYGQSTDTQYF. This chain joins TRBV5-8 and TRBJ2-3; maybe TRBD1 (6 bases). The germline V gene has CDR1 SGHTS and CDR2 YDEGEE. This CDR3 has 14 residues. V was shortened by 3 bases and J by 2 bases, with 10 bases between the two germline ends.

This clone was recorded only once. The chain has TRBV7-2 and TRBJ1-2, with 8 bases that match TRBD1. This CDR3 spans 16 amino acids. The germline V gene has CDR1 SGHTA and CDR2 FQGNSA. J was trimmed by 5 bases and V by 1 base; bases with no gene match: 9. CDR3 in DNA: TGTGCCAGCAGCTTAGGCCAGGGGGCGATAACATATGGCTACACCTTC. As protein: CASSLGQGAITYGYTF.

This chain uses TRBV19 with TRBJ1-2; 8 nucleotides line up with TRBD1. Germline lookup yields CDR1 LNHDA and CDR2 SQIVND (reference sequence). This CDR3 contains 14 residues. V gave up 6 bases and J gave up 2 bases; unmatched junction bases: 5. CDR3 DNA: TGTGCCAGTAGGGGGGACAGGCTAAACTATGGCTACACCTTC. Translation gives CASRGDRLNYGYTF.

Note on this clone: Mismatch with germline at one junction end may stem from a read error. This chain's CDR3 is CRTGAYNEQFF. In DNA, the CDR3 is TGCAGGACAGGGGCCTACAATGAGCAGTTCTTC. The rearrangement uses TRBV6-5 and TRBJ2-1; 9 bases are a match to TRBD1. Germline loops: CDR1 MNHEY, CDR2 SVGAGI. This CDR3 is 11 amino acids long.

The rearrangement uses TRBV6-5 and TRBJ1-2; 11 bases are shared with TRBD1. CDR1 and CDR2 (germline): MNHEY, SVGAGI. CDR3 length: 14 amino acids. The V segment lost 6 bases and the J segment 8 bases; nucleotides outside the gene matches: 8. CDR3 protein: CASSQGQGAGGYTF. CDR3 DNA sequence: TGTGCCAGCAGCCAAGGACAGGGGGCAGGGGGCTACACCTTC.

CDR3: CASSRGTGTYGYTF. CDR3 nucleotide sequence: TGTGCCAGCAGCAGGGGGACAGGGACCTATGGCTACACCTTC. The V gene is TRBV5-6, the J gene TRBJ1-2, with 9 positions matching TRBD1. Trimming at V came to 4 bases and at J to 4 bases, leaving 5 bases not matched to a gene. The CDR3 sequence is 14 residues long. Per germline, CDR1 SGHDT and CDR2 YYEEEE.

This rearrangement joins TRBV19 to TRBJ1-6; D remains unclear. Per germline, CDR1 LNHDA and CDR2 SQIVND (reference sequence). Trimming took off 7 bases at V and 7 bases at J, with 14 bases between the two ends. This CDR3 has 14 residues. The CDR3 is CASKETDINSPLHF. DNA for the CDR3: TGTGCCAGTAAAGAGACCGACATCAATTCACCCCTCCACTTT.

V gene TRBV2 combines with J gene TRBJ1-4, with no clear D. CDR3 length: 15 residues. The germline V and J ends were trimmed by 5 bases and 4 bases, with 14 bases remaining between them. The germline gives CDR1 SNHLY, CDR2 FYNNEI. The CDR3 reads CASSPTIQINEKLFF. For the CDR3, the DNA is TGTGCCAGCAGTCCTACGATACAGATTAATGAAAAACTGTTTTTT.

The rearrangement joins TRBV5-1 to TRBJ2-7; unclear D gene. This CDR3 has 13 residues. CDR1 and CDR2 from the germline V gene are SGHRS and YFSETQ. The V gene lost 3 bases and the J gene lost 5 bases, with 12 bases spanning the gap. The DNA for the CDR3 is TGCGCCAGCAGCTCGGGTCAGATTAACGAGCAGTACTTC. This codes for CASSSGQINEQYF.

The chain has TRBV14 and TRBJ1-6; D is possibly TRBD1 (6 bases). Trimming stripped 3 bases from V and 9 bases from J, with 12 bases between. This CDR3 has 14 residues. Germline-derived CDR1 and CDR2 are SGHDN and FVKESK. For the CDR3, the DNA is TGTGCCAGCAGCCACAGCAACAGGGTTTCACCCCTCCACTTT. This sequence encodes CASSHSNRVSPLHF.

Notes on this clone: Within the sample, other DNA sequences also encode this same CDR3. V and J are TRBV6-5 and TRBJ1-3; 8 nucleotides line up with TRBD1. The CDR3 has 14 residues. Trimming removed 8 bases from V and 0 bases from J; junction bases left unmatched: 3. Germline CDR1 and CDR2: MNHEY and SVGAGI. CDR3 sequence (DNA): TGTGCCAGCGGAACAGGGGGCTCTGGAAACACCATATATTTT. It encodes CASGTGGSGNTIYF.

The CDR3 bases are TGTGCCAGCAGCTCAGGCCACTACGAGCAGTACTTC. Its protein product is CASSSGHYEQYF. V gene TRBV7-9 combines with J gene TRBJ2-7; D remains unclear. The CDR3 has 12 residues. Germline V CDR1 and CDR2: SEHNR, FQNEAQ (reference sequence). Between the trimmed V and J ends, which lost 4 bases and 3 bases, there was a span of 7 bases.

The chain uses TRBV19 and TRBJ1-1; 7 positions agree with TRBD1. The CDR3 extends over 13 amino acids. The germline gives CDR1 LNHDA, CDR2 SQIVND (reference sequence). J was trimmed by 11 bases and V by 1 base; bases with no gene match: 7. As DNA, the CDR3 is TGTGCCAGTAGTATAGGGGAAACAGGGGAGGCTTTCTTT. Translation gives CASSIGETGEAFF. The full variable domain, in which reference TRBV19 and TRBJ1-1 provide the parts outside the CDR3, is DGGITQSPKYLFRKEGQNVTLSCEQNLNHDAMYWYRQDPGQGLRLIYYSQIVNDFQKGDIAEGYSVSREKKESFPLTVTSAQKNPTAFYLCASSIGETGEAFFGQGTRLTVV.

The V gene is TRBV5-5, the J gene TRBJ2-5; the match to TRBD2 covers 7 bases. V lost 4 bases to trimming and J lost 3 bases; unmatched junction nucleotides: 9. In germline, CDR1 is SGHKS, CDR2 YYEKEE (reference sequence). There are 15 residues in the CDR3. The CDR3: CASSQMTAGEETQYF. CDR3 bases: TGTGCCAGCAGCCAAATGACGGCGGGGGAAGAGACCCAGTACTTC.

The J gene is TRBJ1-2, the V gene TRBV6-5; TRBD1 matches at 8 bases. CDR3 size: 15 residues. V lost 0 bases to trimming and J lost 7 bases; unmatched junction nucleotides: 7. CDR1 and CDR2 from the germline V gene are MNHEY and SVGAGI. In DNA form, the CDR3 reads TGTGCCAGCAGTTACTCAATCTCAGGGGGCTCTGGCTACACCTTC. Amino acids: CASSYSISGGSGYTF.

The chain recombines TRBV6-5 with TRBJ1-1; no reliable D call. This CDR3 is 15 amino acids long. With 0 bases removed from V and 2 bases from J, the gap between germline ends came to 10 bases. Looked up from germline, CDR1 is MNHEY and CDR2 is SVGAGI. As DNA, the CDR3 is TGTGCCAGCAGTTACTCGATATCTAGTAACACTGAAGCTTTCTTT. Its translation is CASSYSISSNTEAFF.

The rearrangement uses TRBV7-2 and TRBJ2-1; TRBD2 aligns across 8 bases. The germline gives CDR1 SGHTA, CDR2 FQGNSA. Losses at the gene ends were 4 bases for V and 8 bases for J; bases not matched to a gene: 10. The CDR3 consists of 15 residues. CDR3 region: CASSSLAVRVDEQFF. The CDR3 bases are TGTGCCAGCAGCTCACTAGCGGTCCGTGTTGATGAGCAGTTCTTC.

The chain is built from TRBV12-3 or TRBV12-4 and TRBJ2-3; no firm D call. The CDR3 consists of 10 residues. Trimming left V 7 bases short and J 6 bases short, with 5 bases between. CDR3 region: CASKRDTQYF. In DNA form, the CDR3 reads TGTGCCAGCAAGAGGGATACGCAGTATTTT.

The chain carries TRBV4-3 and TRBJ2-2, with D perhaps TRBD2 (5 bases). This CDR3 contains 16 residues. V gave up 0 bases and J gave up 0 bases, with 8 bases separating them. The germline gives CDR1 LGHNA, CDR2 YSLEER. This CDR3 reads CASSQEPGTNTGELFF. For the CDR3, the DNA is TGCGCCAGCAGCCAAGAACCCGGGACGAACACCGGGGAGCTGTTTTTT.

DNA for the CDR3: TGTGCCAGCAGCCCCACGATCCGGTACGATACTGAAGCTTTCTTT. This gives the protein CASSPTIRYDTEAFF. This chain uses TRBV3-1 (or the pseudogene TRBV3-2) with TRBJ1-1; D gene ambiguous. The CDR3 is 15 amino acids. The ends were cut back, 4 bases at V and 5 bases at J, with 17 bases in the middle. Germline-derived CDR1 and CDR2 are LGHDT and YNNKEL (reference sequence).